Described below is a single TCR beta chain sequence and its context. CDR1 is KGHSH, CDR2 LQKENI, per germline. V trimming: 4 bases; J trimming: 3 bases; junction bases outside the gene matches: 6. The CDR3 sequence is 16 residues long. This sample stems from a study of blood T cell repertoires in COVID-19. Study background: Samples came from the United States, Italy and Spain, spanning acute and convalescent COVID-19. Nucleic acid was either cDNA or gDNA, and it came from T cells, B-cell-depleted T cells, or PBMCs.

Some clones are missing from TCRdb's copy, which holds only in-frame ones; the method was immunoSEQ multiplex PCR. The sample yields about 45,000 clones, about 85% seen once. Sequencing input: peripheral blood. This clonotype originated in a woman of 80 years or more with acute or convalescent COVID-19. The chain links TRBV18 to TRBJ2-7; 13 bases agree with TRBD2. CDR3 amino acids: CASSLDWTSGSYEQYF. In DNA, the CDR3 is TGTGCCAGCTCACTCGACTGGACTAGCGGGAGCTACGAGCAGTACTTC.